This T cell receptor (beta chain) was identified in a study of blood T cell repertoires in COVID-19 (TCRdb year 2020). Broadly, across the study: Samples from collaborators originated in the United States, Italy and Spain and spanned both the acute and convalescent phases of COVID-19. The prospective study material was composed of cDNA or gDNA derived from T cells, B-cell-depleted T cells, or PBMCs. The dataset comprised deeply sampled blood TCRbeta repertoires from subjects exposed to, actively infected with, or recovered from COVID-19. The repertoires were made available in a free public database intended to serve as a resource for research on the immune response to SARS-CoV-2. The samples were drawn from the first 160 participants of the ongoing ImmuneRACE study and from 1,254 subjects provided by 6 global collaborators. A de-identified subject ID, COVID-19 status, age in years and sex were almost always included in the sample metadata. Where HLA class I and class II types were available, the types were taken from metadata supplied by the sample provider, not from assay-based typing.

At one collaborating source in Seattle, patients were enrolled during active infection and were followed longitudinally through the course of disease. Each collaborating institution followed its own protocols to collect whole blood in K2EDTA tubes. Collaborator samples were shipped for TCRbeta analysis as frozen whole blood, isolated PBMCs, or DNA extracted from either sample type. Concerning this clone itself: There is no known antigen for this receptor. No base quality values were provided; no much bigger clone lies one nucleotide off. Other DNA sequences in this sample translate to the same CDR3.

TCRbeta CDR3 regions were amplified from genomic DNA using the immunoSEQ Assay, a bias-controlled multiplex PCR. Per the source publication's procedure: Nucleated cell counts per sample were estimated from amplification of reference gene primers within the assay. To quantify the absolute abundance of each unique TCRbeta CDR3 rearrangement, sequence reads were collapsed and filtered. Productive Simpson clonality was computed per sample as the square root of Simpson's diversity index over productive rearrangements. TCRdb mirrors the immuneACCESS table, restricted to in-frame sequences. Some clones are absent from its copies; in checked studies, under half trace to an unresolved V gene, and the reason for the others is unknown. V, J and clone size are taken as reported in that table, and D and trimming were inferred from the DNA itself. The sample profile shows some 290,000 clones; about 90% of them were found once. In total, the top ten clones hold more than 10% of the sample.

Broader findings and caveats from the paper: The amount of clinical and demographic metadata varied by source and participant and was provided uncurated.

The junction shows trimming of 1 base on V and 0 bases on J, and the gene matches do not reach 3 bases of it. The germline V gene (reference sequence) supplies CDR1 SGHNT and CDR2 YYREEE. The cysteine opens and the phenylalanine closes a CDR3 of 15 amino acids. The retained sequence is limited to the CDR3, 45 bases, with the frame set at the first base. The receptor chain draws on TRBV5-4 and TRBJ1-1, with TRBD1 matching 7 junction bases. The receptor comes from a woman aged 25 to 45 with COVID-19, enrolled during active disease. The sequenced material came from peripheral blood. The sequence in DNA is TGTGCCAGCAGCTTGCCAGGGGGTATGAACACTGAAGCTTTCTTT. The translation is CASSLPGGMNTEAFF.